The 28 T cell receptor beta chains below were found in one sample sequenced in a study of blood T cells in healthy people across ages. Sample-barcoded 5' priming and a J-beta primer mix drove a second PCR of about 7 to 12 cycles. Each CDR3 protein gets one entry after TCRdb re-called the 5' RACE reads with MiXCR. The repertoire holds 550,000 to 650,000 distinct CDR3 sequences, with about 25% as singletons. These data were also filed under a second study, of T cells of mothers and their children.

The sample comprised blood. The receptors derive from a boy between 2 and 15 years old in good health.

The CDR3: CSSRWGQETQYF. The CDR3 DNA sequence: TGCAGTTCAAGGTGGGGGCAAGAGACCCAGTACTTC. The V gene is TRBV29-1, the J gene TRBJ2-5; D tentatively reads TRBD1 or TRBD2 (5 bases each). The CDR3 covers 12 residues. CDR1 and CDR2 (germline): SQVTM, ANQGSEA. The entire variable domain, with the rest obtained from reference TRBV29-1 and TRBJ2-5, is as follows: SAVISQKPSRDICQRGTSLTIQCQVDSQVTMMFWYRQQPGQSLTLIATANQGSEATYESGFVIDKFPISRPNLTFSTLTVSNMSPEDSSIYLCSSRWGQETQYFGPGTRLLVL.

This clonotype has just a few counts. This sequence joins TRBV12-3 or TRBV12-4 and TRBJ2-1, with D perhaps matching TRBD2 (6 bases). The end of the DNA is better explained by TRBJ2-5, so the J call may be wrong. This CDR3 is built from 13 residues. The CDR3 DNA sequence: TGTGCCAGCAGTACGGAAGGAGGGGAGACCCAGTACTTC. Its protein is CASSTEGGETQYF.

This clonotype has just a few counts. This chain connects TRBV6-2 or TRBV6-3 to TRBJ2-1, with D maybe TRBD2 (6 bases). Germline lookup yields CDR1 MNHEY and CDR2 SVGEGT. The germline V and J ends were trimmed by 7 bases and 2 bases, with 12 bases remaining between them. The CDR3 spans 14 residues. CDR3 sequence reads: CASNPGGAYNEQFF. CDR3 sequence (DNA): TGTGCCAGCAATCCCGGAGGGGCCTACAATGAGCAGTTCTTC.

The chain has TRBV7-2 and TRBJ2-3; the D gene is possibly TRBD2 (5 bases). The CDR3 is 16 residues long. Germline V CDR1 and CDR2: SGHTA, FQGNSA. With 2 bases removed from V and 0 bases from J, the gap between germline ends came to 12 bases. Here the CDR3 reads CASSLRGRQSTDTQYF. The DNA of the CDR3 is TGTGCCAGCAGCTTACGAGGGAGACAAAGCACAGATACGCAGTATTTT.

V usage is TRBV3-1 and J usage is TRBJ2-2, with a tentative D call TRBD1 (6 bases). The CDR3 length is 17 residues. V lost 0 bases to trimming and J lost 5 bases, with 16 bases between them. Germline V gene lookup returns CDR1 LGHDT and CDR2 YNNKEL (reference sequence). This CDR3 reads CASSQEGAGVGTGELFF. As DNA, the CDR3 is TGTGCCAGCAGCCAAGAGGGGGCCGGAGTGGGAACCGGGGAGCTGTTTTTT.

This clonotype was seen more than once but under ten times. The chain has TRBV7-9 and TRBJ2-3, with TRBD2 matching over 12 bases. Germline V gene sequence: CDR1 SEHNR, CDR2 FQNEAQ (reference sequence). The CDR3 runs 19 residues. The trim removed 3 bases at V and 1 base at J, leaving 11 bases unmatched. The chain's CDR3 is CASSLPVLAGGPGTDTQYF. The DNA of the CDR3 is TGTGCCAGCAGCTTGCCAGTTCTAGCGGGGGGGCCCGGCACAGATACGCAGTATTTT.

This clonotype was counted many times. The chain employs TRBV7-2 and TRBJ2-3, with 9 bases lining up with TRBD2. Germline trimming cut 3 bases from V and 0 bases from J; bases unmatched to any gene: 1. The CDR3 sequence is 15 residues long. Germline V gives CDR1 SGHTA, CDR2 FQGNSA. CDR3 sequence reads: CASSLTSGSTDTQYF. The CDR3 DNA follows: TGTGCCAGCAGCTTGACTAGCGGCAGCACAGATACGCAGTATTTT.

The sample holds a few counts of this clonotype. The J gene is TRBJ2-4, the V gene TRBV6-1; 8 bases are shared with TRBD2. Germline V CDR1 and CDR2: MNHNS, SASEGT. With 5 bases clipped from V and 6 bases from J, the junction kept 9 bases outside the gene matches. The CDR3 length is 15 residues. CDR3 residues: CASSPHYSGTNIQYF. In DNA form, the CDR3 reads TGTGCCAGCAGTCCCCACTATAGCGGGACAAACATTCAGTACTTC.

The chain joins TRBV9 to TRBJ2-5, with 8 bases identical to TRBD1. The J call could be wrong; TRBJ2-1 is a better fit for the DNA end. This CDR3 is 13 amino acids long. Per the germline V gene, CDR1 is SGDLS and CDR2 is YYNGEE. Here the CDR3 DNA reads TGTGCCAGCAGCGCTTCAGGGGGCTATGAGCAGTTCTTC. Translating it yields CASSASGGYEQFF.

The CDR3 region is CASSHRGTSGPSETQYF. The CDR3, as DNA: TGTGCCAGCAGCCACCGTGGGACTAGCGGGCCTTCAGAGACCCAGTACTTC. The chain links TRBV3-1 to TRBJ2-5; 12 nucleotides match TRBD2. This CDR3 contains 17 residues. Germline V CDR1 and CDR2: LGHDT, YNNKEL (reference sequence). J lost 4 bases, V lost 3 bases, and 9 bases had no gene match.

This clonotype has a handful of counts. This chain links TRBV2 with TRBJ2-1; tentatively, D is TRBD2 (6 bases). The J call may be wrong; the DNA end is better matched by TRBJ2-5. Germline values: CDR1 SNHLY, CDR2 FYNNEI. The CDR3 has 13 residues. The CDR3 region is CASSPRTIETQYF. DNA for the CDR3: TGTGCCAGCAGTCCGAGGACTATAGAGACCCAGTACTTC.

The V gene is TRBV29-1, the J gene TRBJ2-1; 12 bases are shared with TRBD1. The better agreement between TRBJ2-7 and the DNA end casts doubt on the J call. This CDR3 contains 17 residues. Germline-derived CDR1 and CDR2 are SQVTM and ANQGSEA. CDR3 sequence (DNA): TGCAGCGTTGGGGGACAGGGGGCTATCGTTATGACCTACGAGCAGTACTTC. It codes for CSVGGQGAIVMTYEQYF.

As DNA, the CDR3 is TGTGCCACCGCTTTGGGGAACACTGAAGCTTTCTTT. This gives the protein CATALGNTEAFF. This chain uses TRBV12-3 or TRBV12-4 with TRBJ1-1; the D is unclear. The CDR3 is 12 amino acids. V was cut by 10 bases and J by 1 base, with 10 bases left in between.

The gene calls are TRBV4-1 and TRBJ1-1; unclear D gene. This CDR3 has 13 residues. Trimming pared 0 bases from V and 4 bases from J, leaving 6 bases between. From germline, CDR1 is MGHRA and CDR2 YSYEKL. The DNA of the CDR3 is TGCGCCAGCAGCCAAGAGGGAATCACTGAAGCTTTCTTT. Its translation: CASSQEGITEAFF.

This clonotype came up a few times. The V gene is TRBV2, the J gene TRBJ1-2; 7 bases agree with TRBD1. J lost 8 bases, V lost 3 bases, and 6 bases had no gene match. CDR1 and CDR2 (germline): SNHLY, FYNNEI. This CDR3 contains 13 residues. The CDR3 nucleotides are TGTGCCAGCAGTGAGACAGGGATGGGAGGCTACACCTTC. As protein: CASSETGMGGYTF.

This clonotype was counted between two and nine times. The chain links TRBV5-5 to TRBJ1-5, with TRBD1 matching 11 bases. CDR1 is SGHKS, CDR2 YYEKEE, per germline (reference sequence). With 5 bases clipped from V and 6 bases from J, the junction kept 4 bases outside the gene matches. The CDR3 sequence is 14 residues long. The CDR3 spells CASRDRGLFQPQHF. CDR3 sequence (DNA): TGTGCCAGCAGGGACAGGGGGCTGTTTCAGCCCCAGCATTTT. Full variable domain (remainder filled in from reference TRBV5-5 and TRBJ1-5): DAGVTQSPTHLIKTRGQQVTLRCSPISGHKSVSWYQQVLGQGPQFIFQYYEKEERGRGNFPDRFSARQFPNYSSELNVNALLLGDSALYLCASRDRGLFQPQHFGDGTRLSIL.

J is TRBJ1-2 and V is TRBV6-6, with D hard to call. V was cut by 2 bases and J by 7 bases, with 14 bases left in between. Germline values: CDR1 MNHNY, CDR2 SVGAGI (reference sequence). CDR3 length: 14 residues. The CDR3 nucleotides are TGTGCCAGCAGTTACGTCCAGGATAAAGGTGGCTACACCTTC. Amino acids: CASSYVQDKGGYTF.

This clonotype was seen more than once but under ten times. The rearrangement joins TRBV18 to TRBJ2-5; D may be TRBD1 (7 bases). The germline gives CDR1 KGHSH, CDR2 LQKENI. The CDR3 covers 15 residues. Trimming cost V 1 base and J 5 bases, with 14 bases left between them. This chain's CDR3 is CASSPRRGLAETQYF. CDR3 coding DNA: TGTGCCAGCTCACCACGGAGGGGGCTGGCGGAGACCCAGTACTTC.

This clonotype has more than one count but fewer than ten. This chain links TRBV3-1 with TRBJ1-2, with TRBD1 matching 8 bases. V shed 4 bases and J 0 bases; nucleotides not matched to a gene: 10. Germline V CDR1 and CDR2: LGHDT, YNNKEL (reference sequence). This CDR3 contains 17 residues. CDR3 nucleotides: TGTGCCAGCAGCCGAAAAGACAGGGGCCGGACTAACTATGGCTACACCTTC. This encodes CASSRKDRGRTNYGYTF.

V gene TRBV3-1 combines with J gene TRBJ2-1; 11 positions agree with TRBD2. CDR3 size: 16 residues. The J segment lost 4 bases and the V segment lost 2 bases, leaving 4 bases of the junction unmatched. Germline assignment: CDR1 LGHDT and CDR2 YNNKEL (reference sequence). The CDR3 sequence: CASSQLLAGAYNEQFF. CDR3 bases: TGTGCCAGCAGCCAACTACTAGCGGGGGCTTACAATGAGCAGTTCTTC.

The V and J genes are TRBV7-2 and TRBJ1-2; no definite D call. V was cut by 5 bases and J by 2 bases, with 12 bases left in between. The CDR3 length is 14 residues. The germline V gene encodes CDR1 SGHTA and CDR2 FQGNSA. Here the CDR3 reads CASSPRMRNYGYTF. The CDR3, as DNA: TGTGCCAGCAGCCCCCGGATGAGAAACTATGGCTACACCTTC.

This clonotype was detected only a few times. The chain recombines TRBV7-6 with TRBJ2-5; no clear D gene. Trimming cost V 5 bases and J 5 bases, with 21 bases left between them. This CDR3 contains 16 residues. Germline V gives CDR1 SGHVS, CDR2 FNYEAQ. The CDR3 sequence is CASSQTSYPIGETQYF. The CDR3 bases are TGTGCCAGCAGCCAAACGAGCTATCCTATCGGGGAGACCCAGTACTTC.

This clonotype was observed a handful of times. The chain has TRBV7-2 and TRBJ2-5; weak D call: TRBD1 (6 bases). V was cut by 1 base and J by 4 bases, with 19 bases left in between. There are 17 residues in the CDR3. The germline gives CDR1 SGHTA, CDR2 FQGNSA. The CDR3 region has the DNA TGTGCCAGCAGCTTAGGTTCGCCTAGTATAGGGGGAGAGACCCAGTACTTC. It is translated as CASSLGSPSIGGETQYF.

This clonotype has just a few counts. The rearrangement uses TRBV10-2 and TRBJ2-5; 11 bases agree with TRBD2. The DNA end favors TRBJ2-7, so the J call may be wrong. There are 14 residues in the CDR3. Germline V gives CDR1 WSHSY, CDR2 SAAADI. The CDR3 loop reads CASSIRTSGYEQYF. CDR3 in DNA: TGCGCCAGCAGTATACGGACTAGCGGGTACGAGCAGTACTTC.

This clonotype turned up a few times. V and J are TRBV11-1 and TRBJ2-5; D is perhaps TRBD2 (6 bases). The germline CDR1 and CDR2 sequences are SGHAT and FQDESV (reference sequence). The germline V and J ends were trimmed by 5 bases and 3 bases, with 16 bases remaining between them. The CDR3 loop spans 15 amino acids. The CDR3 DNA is TGTGCCAGCAGCCTCGGGGGTGGGCCCAAAGAGACCCAGTACTTC. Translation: CASSLGGGPKETQYF.

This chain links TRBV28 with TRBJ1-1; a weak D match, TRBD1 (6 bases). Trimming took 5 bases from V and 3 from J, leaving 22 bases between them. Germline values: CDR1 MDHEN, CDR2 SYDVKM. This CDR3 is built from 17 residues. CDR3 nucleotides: TGTGCCAGCAGTCCACTACTTCCGACAGGAACGGACACTGAAGCTTTCTTT. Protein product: CASSPLLPTGTDTEAFF.

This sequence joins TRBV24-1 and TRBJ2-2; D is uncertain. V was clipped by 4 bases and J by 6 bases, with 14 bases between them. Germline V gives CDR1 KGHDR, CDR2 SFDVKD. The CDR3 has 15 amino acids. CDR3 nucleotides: TGTGCCACCAGTGACCACATCGGCGTTCCCGGGGAGCTGTTTTTT. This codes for CATSDHIGVPGELFF.

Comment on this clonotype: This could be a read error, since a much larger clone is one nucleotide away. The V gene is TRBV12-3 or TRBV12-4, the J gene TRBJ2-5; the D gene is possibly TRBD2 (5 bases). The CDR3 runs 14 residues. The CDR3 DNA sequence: TGTGCCAGCAGTTTAGCGGGGAGCCAAGAGGCCCAGTACTTC. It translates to CASSLAGSQEAQYF.